The table lists the clone carrying this TCR beta chain with many counts. Antigen unknown. The data were obtained in a study of T cell repertoires in cytomegalovirus infection. On the study more broadly: The authors relied on CMV epitopes, both recently identified HLA-C-restricted and well-studied HLA-B-restricted. Findings and caveats of the study: Predominance within the ex vivo response was attributable to HLA-C-restricted CMV-specific TCR beta clonotypes.

TCRdb re-called the reads with MiXCR, one entry per CDR3 protein. This repertoire shows 550,000 to 850,000 distinct CDR3 sequences, 33% found once; its top ten account for about 20%. The starting material was cultured PBMCs, obtained from culture after CMV antigen stimulation. This receptor was obtained from a human donor in good health (CMV status not recorded). Some clones in this sample may be carry-over from other donors' samples.

The CDR3 protein is CASSATLSGGQGDTQYF. CDR3 DNA sequence: TGTGCCAGCAGCGCAACCCTTAGCGGGGGGCAGGGAGATACGCAGTATTTT. This chain connects TRBV7-8 to TRBJ2-3; 10 positions agree with TRBD2. Germline V gene sequence: CDR1 SGHVS, CDR2 FQNEAQ. The CDR3 has 17 residues. V lost 5 bases, J lost 5 bases, and 13 bases stayed unmatched.